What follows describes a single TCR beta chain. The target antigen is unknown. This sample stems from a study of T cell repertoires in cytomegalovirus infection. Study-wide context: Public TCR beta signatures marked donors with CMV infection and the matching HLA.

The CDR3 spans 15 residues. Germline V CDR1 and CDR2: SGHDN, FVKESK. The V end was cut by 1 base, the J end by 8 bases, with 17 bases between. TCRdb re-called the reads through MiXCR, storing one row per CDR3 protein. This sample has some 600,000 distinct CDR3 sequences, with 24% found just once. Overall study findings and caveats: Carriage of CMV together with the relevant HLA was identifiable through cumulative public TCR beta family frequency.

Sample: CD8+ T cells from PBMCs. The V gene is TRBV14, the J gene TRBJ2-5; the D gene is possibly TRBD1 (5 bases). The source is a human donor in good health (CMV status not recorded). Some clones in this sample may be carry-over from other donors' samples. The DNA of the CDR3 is TGTGCCAGCAGCCAAGTTCCCTCAGCTTGGACAACCCAGTACTTC. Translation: CASSQVPSAWTTQYF. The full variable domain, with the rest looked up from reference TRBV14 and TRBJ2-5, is EAGVTQFPSHSVIEKGQTVTLRCDPISGHDNLYWYRRVMGKEIKFLLHFVKESKQDESGMPNNRFLAERTGGTYSTLKVQPAELEDSGVYFCASSQVPSAWTTQYFGPGTRLLVL.